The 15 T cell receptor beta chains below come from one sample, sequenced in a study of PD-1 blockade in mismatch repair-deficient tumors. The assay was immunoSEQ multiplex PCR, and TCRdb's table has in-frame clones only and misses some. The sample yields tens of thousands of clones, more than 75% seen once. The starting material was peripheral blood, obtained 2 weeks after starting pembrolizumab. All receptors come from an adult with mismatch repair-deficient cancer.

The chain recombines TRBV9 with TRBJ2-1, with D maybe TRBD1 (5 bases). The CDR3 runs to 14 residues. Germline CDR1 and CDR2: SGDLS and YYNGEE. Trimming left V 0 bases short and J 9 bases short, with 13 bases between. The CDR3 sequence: CASSVVGQASEQFF. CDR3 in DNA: TGTGCCAGCAGCGTAGTGGGGCAGGCAAGTGAGCAGTTCTTC. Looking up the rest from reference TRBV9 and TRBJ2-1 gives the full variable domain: DSGVTQTPKHLITATGQRVTLRCSPRSGDLSVYWYQQSLDQGLQFLIQYYNGEERAKGNILERFSAQQFPDLHSELNLSSLELGDSALYFCASSVVGQASEQFFGPGTRLTVL.

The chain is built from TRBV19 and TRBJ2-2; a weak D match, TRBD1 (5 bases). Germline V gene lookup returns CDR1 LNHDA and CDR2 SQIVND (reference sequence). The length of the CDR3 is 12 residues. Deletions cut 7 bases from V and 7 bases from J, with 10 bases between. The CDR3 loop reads CASKRGGGELFF. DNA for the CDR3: TGTGCCAGTAAAAGGGGTGGCGGGGAGCTGTTTTTT.

Written as DNA, the CDR3 is TGCAGCGTTGATACCGGAGGGGCAGGGGGACAGCAGTACTTC. Translated: CSVDTGGAGGQQYF. The rearrangement uses TRBV29-1 and TRBJ2-7; D might be TRBD1 (7 bases). The CDR3 has 14 residues. The germline CDR1 and CDR2 sequences are SQVTM and ANQGSEA. Deletions cut 3 bases from V and 8 bases from J, with 20 bases between.

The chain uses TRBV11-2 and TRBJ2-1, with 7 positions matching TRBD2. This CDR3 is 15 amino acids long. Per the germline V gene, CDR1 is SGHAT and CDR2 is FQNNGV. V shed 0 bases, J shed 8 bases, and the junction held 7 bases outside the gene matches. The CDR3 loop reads CASSLDWSSGHEQFF. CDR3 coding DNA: TGTGCCAGCAGCTTAGATTGGAGTAGCGGGCATGAGCAGTTCTTC.

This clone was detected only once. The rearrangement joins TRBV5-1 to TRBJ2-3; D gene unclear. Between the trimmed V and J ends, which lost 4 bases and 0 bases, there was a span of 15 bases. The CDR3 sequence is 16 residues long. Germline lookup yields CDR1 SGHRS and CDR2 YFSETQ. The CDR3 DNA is TGCGCCAGCAGCCCGGAAGGGCAGTCTAGCACAGATACGCAGTATTTT. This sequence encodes CASSPEGQSSTDTQYF.

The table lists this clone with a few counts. The CDR3 region is CASSLDLAGGTKNIQYF. The CDR3 region has the DNA TGTGCCAGCAGCTTGGATCTAGCGGGAGGTACCAAAAACATTCAGTACTTC. The rearrangement joins TRBV5-4 to TRBJ2-4, with TRBD2 matching 11 bases. The V gene's germline CDR1 is SGHNT and CDR2 YYREEE (reference sequence). With 0 bases clipped from V and 2 bases from J, the junction kept 4 bases outside the gene matches. The CDR3 sequence is 17 residues long. The whole variable domain, remainder taken from reference TRBV5-4 and TRBJ2-4, is ETGVTQSPTHLIKTRGQQVTLRCSSQSGHNTVSWYQQALGQGPQFIFQYYREEENGRGNFPPRFSGLQFPNYSSELNVNALELDDSALYLCASSLDLAGGTKNIQYFGAGTRLSVL.

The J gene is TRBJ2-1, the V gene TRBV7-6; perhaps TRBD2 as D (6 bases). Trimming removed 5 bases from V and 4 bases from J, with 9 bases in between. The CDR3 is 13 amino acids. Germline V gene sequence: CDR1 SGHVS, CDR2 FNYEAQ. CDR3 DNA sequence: TGTGCCAGCAGCCCCGGGAGTTACAATGAGCAGTTCTTC. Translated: CASSPGSYNEQFF.

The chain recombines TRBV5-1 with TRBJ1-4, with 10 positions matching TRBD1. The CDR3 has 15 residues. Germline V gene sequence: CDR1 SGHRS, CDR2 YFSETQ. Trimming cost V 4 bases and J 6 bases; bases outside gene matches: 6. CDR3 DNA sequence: TGCGCCAGCAGCAACCGGGACAGGGGAGATGAAAAACTGTTTTTT. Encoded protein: CASSNRDRGDEKLFF.

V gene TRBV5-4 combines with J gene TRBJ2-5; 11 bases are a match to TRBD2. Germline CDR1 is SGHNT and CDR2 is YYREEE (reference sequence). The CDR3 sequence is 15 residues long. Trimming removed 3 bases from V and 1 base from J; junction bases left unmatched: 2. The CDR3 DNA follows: TGTGCCAGCAGCTCGACTAGCGGGACCCAAGAGACCCAGTACTTC. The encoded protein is CASSSTSGTQETQYF.

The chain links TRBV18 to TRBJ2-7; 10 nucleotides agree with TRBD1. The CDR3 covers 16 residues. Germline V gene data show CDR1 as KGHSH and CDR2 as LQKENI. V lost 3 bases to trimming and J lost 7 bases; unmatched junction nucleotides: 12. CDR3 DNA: TGTGCCAGCTCACCGCCCGGGACAGGGGCCCCCTCAGAGCAGTACTTC. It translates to CASSPPGTGAPSEQYF.

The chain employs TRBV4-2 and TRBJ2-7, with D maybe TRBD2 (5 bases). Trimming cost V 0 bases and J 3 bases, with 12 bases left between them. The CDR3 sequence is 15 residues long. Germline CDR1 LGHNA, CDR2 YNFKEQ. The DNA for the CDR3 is TGTGCCAGCAGCCAAGAGTCCGGGAAAGTCTACGAGCAGTACTTC. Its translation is CASSQESGKVYEQYF.

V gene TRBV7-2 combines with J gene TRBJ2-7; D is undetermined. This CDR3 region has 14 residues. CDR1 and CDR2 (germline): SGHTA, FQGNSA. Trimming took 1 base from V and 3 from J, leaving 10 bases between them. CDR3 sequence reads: CASSLGERSYEQYF. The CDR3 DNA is TGTGCCAGCAGCTTAGGAGAACGCAGCTACGAGCAGTACTTC.

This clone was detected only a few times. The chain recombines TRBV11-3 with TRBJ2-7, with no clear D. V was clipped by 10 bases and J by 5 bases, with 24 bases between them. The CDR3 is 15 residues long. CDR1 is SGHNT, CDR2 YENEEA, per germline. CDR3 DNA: TGTGCCACCCAGATAGACGGAACCCCAGGCGACGAGCAGTACTTC. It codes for CATQIDGTPGDEQYF. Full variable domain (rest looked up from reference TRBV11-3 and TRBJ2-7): EAGVVQSPRYKIIEKKQPVAFWCNPISGHNTLYWYLQNLGQGPELLIRYENEEAVDDSQLPKDRFSAERLKGVDSTLKIQPAELGDSAVYLCATQIDGTPGDEQYFGPGTRLTVT.

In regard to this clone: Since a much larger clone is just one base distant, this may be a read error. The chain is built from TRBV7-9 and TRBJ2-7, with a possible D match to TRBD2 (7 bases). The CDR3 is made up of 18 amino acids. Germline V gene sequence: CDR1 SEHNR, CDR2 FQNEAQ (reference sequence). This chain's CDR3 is CASGLEPPMRGTTYEQYF. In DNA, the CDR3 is TGTGCCAGCGGCTTAGAGCCTCCTATGAGGGGGACTACCTACGAGCAGTACTTC.

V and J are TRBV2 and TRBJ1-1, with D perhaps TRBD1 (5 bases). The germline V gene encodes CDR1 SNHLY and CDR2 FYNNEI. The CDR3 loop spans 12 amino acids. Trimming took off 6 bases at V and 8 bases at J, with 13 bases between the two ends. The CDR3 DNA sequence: TGTGCCAGCAGAGGGACGGCGGGAGAAGCTTTCTTT. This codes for CASRGTAGEAFF. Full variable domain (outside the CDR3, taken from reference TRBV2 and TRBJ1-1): EPEVTQTPSHQVTQMGQEVILRCVPISNHLYFYWYRQILGQKVEFLVSFYNNEISEKSEIFDDQFSVERPDGSNFTLKIRSTKLEDSAMYFCASRGTAGEAFFGQGTRLTVV.